Listed here are 21 T cell receptor beta chains from one sample, sequenced in a study of tumour-infiltrating T cells in Burkitt lymphoma. The table came from immunoSEQ multiplex PCR; TCRdb's copy has only in-frame clones and leaves some out. The repertoire holds tens of thousands of clones, with 30% to 40% as singletons. Specimen: tumor tissue. The source is a human donor with Burkitt lymphoma.

This clone was recorded a few times. The rearrangement links TRBV7-9 to TRBJ2-1, with 14 positions matching TRBD2. Trimming removed 5 bases from V and 8 bases from J; junction bases left unmatched: 8. CDR3 size: 16 residues. Germline CDR1 and CDR2: SEHNR and FQNEAQ (reference sequence). As DNA, the CDR3 is TGTGCCAGCAGCGCCCGACTAGCGGGGGGGATAGATGAGCAGTTCTTC. Protein sequence: CASSARLAGGIDEQFF. Full variable domain (rest looked up from reference TRBV7-9 and TRBJ2-1): DTGVSQNPRHKITKRGQNVTFRCDPISEHNRLYWYRQTLGQGPEFLTYFQNEAQLEKSRLLSDRFSAERPKGSFSTLEIQRTEQGDSAMYLCASSARLAGGIDEQFFGPGTRLTVL.

There are a few counts of this clone. Without the conserved terminal phenylalanine or tryptophan, this CDR3 likely stems from a read error. It is unclear where the CDR3 begins or ends on the DNA, so no DNA is shown, and the CDR3 is as TCRdb lists it. The rearrangement links TRBV6-5 to TRBJ2-7; TRBD1 is the table's D call, not checked against the DNA. Germline-derived CDR1 and CDR2 are MNHEY and SVGAGI. The CDR3 spans 13 residues, counting both ends. CDR3 protein: CASSYSGQGTKFL.

This clone was seen only a few times. V gene TRBV7-9 combines with J gene TRBJ2-7, with a weak D call TRBD2 (6 bases). The germline gives CDR1 SEHNR, CDR2 FQNEAQ (reference sequence). The CDR3 has 13 residues. With 5 bases removed from V and 1 base from J, the gap between germline ends came to 9 bases. In DNA form, the CDR3 reads TGTGCCAGCAGCCGCGGGACTTCCTACGAGCAGTACTTC. Residues: CASSRGTSYEQYF.

CDR3 nucleotides: TGTGCCAGCAGCGGGAGGACAGGGATAACAGATACGCAGTATTTT. Translation: CASSGRTGITDTQYF. This chain connects TRBV5-8 to TRBJ2-3, with 8 bases that match TRBD1. Germline V CDR1 and CDR2: SGHTS, YDEGEE. There are 15 residues in the CDR3. After removal of 4 bases from V and 3 bases from J, the junction contained 7 bases not matched to a gene.

This clone has just a few counts. CDR3 nucleotides: TGTGCCAGCAGCCCTCCACTTGACAGCTACTATGGCTACACCTTC. Amino acid sequence: CASSPPLDSYYGYTF. V is TRBV7-3 and J is TRBJ1-2, with a tentative D call TRBD1 (5 bases). The CDR3 has 15 amino acids. Looked up from germline, CDR1 is SGHTA and CDR2 is FQGTGA. V was cut by 5 bases and J by 3 bases, with 16 bases left in between.

The table lists this clone with a few counts. The J gene is TRBJ2-3, the V gene TRBV2; D call uncertain. CDR3 length: 12 residues. Trimming took 6 bases from V and 3 from J, leaving 7 bases between them. Germline CDR1 is SNHLY and CDR2 is FYNNEI. DNA of the CDR3: TGTGCCAGCAGGTGGGGAACAGATACGCAGTATTTT. Residues: CASRWGTDTQYF.

This clone was observed a few times. The chain carries TRBV10-3 and TRBJ1-5; D may be TRBD1 (6 bases). The germline CDR1 and CDR2 sequences are ENHRY and SYGVKD. This CDR3 region has 14 residues. V lost 5 bases and J 4 bases, leaving 12 bases between the germline ends. CDR3 residues: CAISTGGANQPQHF. CDR3 sequence (DNA): TGTGCCATCAGTACCGGGGGGGCGAATCAGCCCCAGCATTTT.

This clone was detected a few times. The gene calls are TRBV15 and TRBJ1-6; perhaps TRBD1 as D (5 bases). CDR3 length: 15 amino acids. CDR1 is LNHNV and CDR2 is YYDKDF in the germline V gene (reference sequence). The germline V and J ends were trimmed by 0 bases and 6 bases, with 9 bases remaining between them. The CDR3 protein is CATSREGPLNSPLHF. In nucleotides, the CDR3 is TGTGCCACCAGCAGAGAGGGGCCGCTTAATTCACCCCTCCACTTT.

This chain links TRBV7-5 with TRBJ2-4; TRBD2, the D gene given by the table, was not confirmed from the DNA. TRBV7-5 is described as a pseudogene. The CDR3 runs 11 residues. In nucleotides, the CDR3 is TGTGCCAGAAACCCTATAAACATTCAGTACTTC. Translation: CARNPINIQYF.

The chain employs TRBV20-1 and TRBJ2-7; TRBD1 is a possible D gene (5 bases). Trimming pared 6 bases from V and 4 bases from J, leaving 10 bases between. The length of the CDR3 is 11 residues. Germline V CDR1 and CDR2: DFQATT, SNEGSKA (reference sequence). CDR3 in amino acids: CSAKDKYEQYF. Written as DNA, the CDR3 is TGCAGTGCAAAGGACAAATACGAGCAGTACTTC.

V gene TRBV11-2 combines with J gene TRBJ2-7; 8 bases map to TRBD1. V trimming: 1 base; J trimming: 7 bases; junction bases outside the gene matches: 6. The germline V gene has CDR1 SGHAT and CDR2 FQNNGV. This CDR3 has 14 amino acids. CDR3 sequence (DNA): TGTGCCAGCAGCTTAGGGCAGGGGGCGCGTGAGCAGTACTTC. Translation gives CASSLGQGAREQYF.

This clone occurred a few times. The chain couples TRBV7-8 to TRBJ2-5; 11 nucleotides line up with TRBD2. V shed 5 bases, J shed 4 bases, and the junction held 9 bases outside the gene matches. The CDR3 runs 16 residues. Germline CDR1 reads SGHVS; CDR2 reads FQNEAQ. The CDR3, as DNA: TGTGCCAGCAGCCCGTCGGGTAGCGGGGGGGGAGAGACCCAGTACTTC. This sequence encodes CASSPSGSGGGETQYF.

V gene TRBV28 combines with J gene TRBJ2-6, with a weak D call TRBD1 (5 bases). This CDR3 has 16 amino acids. Looked up from germline, CDR1 is MDHEN and CDR2 is SYDVKM. Trimming left V 6 bases short and J 1 base short, with 13 bases between. The CDR3 protein is CASRDSGYSGANVLTF. The CDR3, as DNA: TGTGCCAGCAGGGATTCAGGGTATTCTGGGGCCAACGTCCTGACTTTC.

The chain joins TRBV5-1 to TRBJ2-7, with 11 positions matching TRBD1. The CDR3 has 15 residues. With 0 bases clipped from V and 7 bases from J, the junction kept 6 bases outside the gene matches. CDR1 SGHRS and CDR2 YFSETQ come from the germline V gene. The CDR3: CASSLGGQGANEQYF. CDR3 DNA sequence: TGCGCCAGCAGCTTGGGTGGACAGGGGGCAAATGAGCAGTACTTC.

This clone was detected a few times. This chain joins TRBV7-9 and TRBJ2-3; D gene ambiguous. The CDR3 extends over 12 amino acids. Germline V gives CDR1 SEHNR, CDR2 FQNEAQ (reference sequence). V gave up 3 bases and J gave up 0 bases, with 1 base separating them. CDR3 protein: CASSFSTDTQYF. In DNA form, the CDR3 reads TGTGCCAGCAGCTTCAGCACAGATACGCAGTATTTT.

The J gene is TRBJ2-2, the V gene TRBV7-3; D is uncertain. This CDR3 contains 13 residues. The V end lost 3 bases, the J end lost 5 bases, and 7 bases lay between the germline ends. The germline CDR1 and CDR2 sequences are SGHTA and FQGTGA. The CDR3 DNA reads as TGTGCCAGCAGCTTCGGACGGACCGGGGAGCTGTTTTTT. This translates into CASSFGRTGELFF.

This clone was detected only a few times. V usage is TRBV2 and J usage is TRBJ2-3, with a weak D call TRBD2 (5 bases). In germline, CDR1 is SNHLY, CDR2 FYNNEI. CDR3 length equals 14 residues. The germline V and J ends were trimmed by 3 bases and 6 bases, with 13 bases remaining between them. The CDR3 loop reads CASSDSGRGDTQYF. In nucleotides, the CDR3 is TGTGCCAGCAGTGACAGTGGACGAGGGGATACGCAGTATTTT.

J is TRBJ2-3 and V is TRBV4-1, with 11 positions matching TRBD2. V lost 4 bases and J lost 5; bases outside the gene matches: 8. The CDR3 loop spans 16 amino acids. Germline CDR1 MGHRA, CDR2 YSYEKL. CDR3 in DNA: TGCGCCAGCAGCCCCTTAGCGGGGGGGCCTAAAGATACGCAGTATTTT. Translated, it gives CASSPLAGGPKDTQYF.

The chain recombines TRBV7-2 with TRBJ2-7, with TRBD1 matching over 7 bases. Germline trimming cut 2 bases from V and 10 bases from J; bases unmatched to any gene: 11. The germline V gene encodes CDR1 SGHTA and CDR2 FQGNSA. This CDR3 region has 14 residues. The CDR3 here is CASSLNWDRITQYF. The CDR3, as DNA: TGTGCCAGCAGCTTAAATTGGGACAGAATAACTCAGTACTTC.

The V and J genes are TRBV27 and TRBJ1-1, with D uncertain. The CDR3 covers 15 residues. V was clipped by 0 bases and J by 1 base, with 9 bases between them. Germline-derived CDR1 and CDR2 are MNHEY and SMNVEV (reference sequence). This chain's CDR3 is CASSLSKRGNTEAFF. In DNA form, the CDR3 reads TGTGCCAGCAGTTTATCGAAGCGGGGGAACACTGAAGCTTTCTTT.

The chain combines TRBV6-1 with TRBJ2-7, with 7 nucleotides matching TRBD2. The germline V gene has CDR1 MNHNS and CDR2 SASEGT. The ends lost 8 bases at V and 4 bases at J; junction bases unmatched: 11. The CDR3 runs 14 residues. In nucleotides, the CDR3 is TGTGCCAGCTCGGTCTCGAGGGAGGGTTACGAGCAGTACTTC. Residues: CASSVSREGYEQYF.